The 29 T cell receptor beta chains below were found in one sample sequenced in a study of T cells in Graves' hyperthyroidism and ophthalmopathy. Amplified regions were TCR beta CDR3 sequences from RNA transcripts. The TCR CDR3 first-round RT-PCR relied on the HTBI primer set. From the multiplex PCR reads, TCRdb called clonotypes with MiXCR, one entry per CDR3 protein. The table includes some 270,000 distinct CDR3 sequences, about 13% detected once. The sequenced material came from blood. These receptors originate from a woman aged 40-49 years with Graves' hyperthyroidism.

This clonotype was observed a few times. This chain uses TRBV3-1 with TRBJ1-3, with TRBD1 as a possible D gene (5 bases). Germline assignment: CDR1 LGHDT and CDR2 YNNKEL (reference sequence). The CDR3 has 14 residues. Trimming stripped 5 bases from V and 3 bases from J, with 11 bases between. The CDR3 coding sequence is TGTGCCAGCAGCTTGGGGACTGATGGAAACACCATATATTTT. Residues: CASSLGTDGNTIYF.

Written as DNA, the CDR3 is TGTGCCAGCAGCCAAGACAGGAACACCGGGGAGCTGTTTTTT. It codes for CASSQDRNTGELFF. The chain recombines TRBV3-1 with TRBJ2-2; no clear D. CDR3 length: 14 residues. Germline V gene sequence: CDR1 LGHDT, CDR2 YNNKEL (reference sequence). The germline V and J ends were trimmed by 0 bases and 1 base, with 3 bases remaining between them. The variable domain in full, completed from reference TRBV3-1 and TRBJ2-2, reads DTAVSQTPKYLVTQMGNDKSIKCEQNLGHDTMYWYKQDSKKFLKIMFSYNNKELIINETVPNRFSPKSPDKAHLNLHINSLELGDSAVYFCASSQDRNTGELFFGEGSRLTVL.

This clonotype has at least ten counts. The V gene is TRBV11-2, the J gene TRBJ1-5; no clear D. Germline V gene lookup returns CDR1 SGHAT and CDR2 FQNNGV. The CDR3 loop spans 15 amino acids. Trimming took off 5 bases at V and 4 bases at J, with 15 bases between the two ends. CDR3 amino acids: CASSLGGWRNQPQHF. In DNA, the CDR3 is TGTGCCAGCAGCCTAGGCGGGTGGAGAAATCAGCCCCAGCATTTT.

This clonotype came up a few times. The chain employs TRBV5-1 and TRBJ1-2, with D possibly TRBD1 on 6 matching bases. Germline V gene sequence: CDR1 SGHRS, CDR2 YFSETQ. Trimming took 0 bases from V and 4 from J, leaving 10 bases between them. The CDR3 is 14 amino acids. CDR3 coding DNA: TGCGCCAGCAGCTTGGCCCTACAGGGCTATGGCTACACCTTC. As protein: CASSLALQGYGYTF.

This clonotype was detected many times. The CDR3: CASSYEAGGADTQYF. CDR3 sequence (DNA): TGTGCCAGCAGTTACGAGGCGGGAGGTGCAGATACGCAGTATTTT. V gene TRBV6-2 or TRBV6-3 combines with J gene TRBJ2-3; 8 nucleotides agree with TRBD2. The CDR3 extends over 15 amino acids. Looked up from germline, CDR1 is MNHEY and CDR2 is SVGEGT. Trimming cost V 2 bases and J 4 bases; bases outside gene matches: 5.

The rearrangement joins TRBV6-6 to TRBJ1-5, with 7 bases matching TRBD1. The CDR3 runs 14 residues. Losses at the gene ends were 0 bases for V and 11 bases for J; bases not matched to a gene: 7. Per germline, CDR1 MNHNY and CDR2 SVGAGI (reference sequence). CDR3: CASSYSRGQEAQHF. DNA of the CDR3: TGTGCCAGCAGTTACTCGAGGGGGCAAGAAGCCCAGCATTTT.

This clonotype was seen ten or more times. The chain has TRBV2 and TRBJ1-5, with TRBD1 matching 8 bases. The V segment lost 7 bases and the J segment 5 bases; nucleotides outside the gene matches: 7. The CDR3 loop spans 14 amino acids. Germline V gene lookup returns CDR1 SNHLY and CDR2 FYNNEI. The CDR3 nucleotides are TGTGCCAGCAAAGAGACAGGGGTGGATCAGCCCCAGCATTTT. Encoded protein: CASKETGVDQPQHF.

This clonotype was detected only a few times. V is TRBV4-1 and J is TRBJ2-1; D ambiguous. This CDR3 region has 15 residues. V shed 1 base and J shed 2 bases, with 9 bases lying between them. Germline V gives CDR1 MGHRA, CDR2 YSYEKL. In DNA form, the CDR3 reads TGCGCCAGCAGCCAAGGACGGTTAACCTACAATGAGCAGTTCTTC. Translating it yields CASSQGRLTYNEQFF.

This clonotype was seen many times. V gene TRBV2 combines with J gene TRBJ1-5; tentative D call: TRBD1 (6 bases). There are 15 residues in the CDR3. Deletions cut 6 bases from V and 6 bases from J, with 18 bases between. The germline gives CDR1 SNHLY, CDR2 FYNNEI. CDR3 coding DNA: TGTGCCAGCAGCAAGACAGGCGGTATCGGTCAGCCCCAGCATTTT. Translating it yields CASSKTGGIGQPQHF.

The rearrangement links TRBV12-3 or TRBV12-4 to TRBJ2-2; D perhaps matches TRBD2 (6 bases). The V end lost 8 bases, the J end lost 7 bases, and 20 bases lay between the germline ends. CDR3 length: 15 residues. The CDR3 DNA reads as TGTGCCAGCCTCACCAGGCGGGGCGGGCTCGGGGAGCTGTTTTTT. It is translated as CASLTRRGGLGELFF.

V is TRBV5-1 and J is TRBJ2-5; a weak D match, TRBD2 (6 bases). From germline, CDR1 is SGHRS and CDR2 YFSETQ. Trimming removed 4 bases at V and 6 bases at J, with 13 bases between. The CDR3 runs to 13 residues. CDR3 DNA: TGCGCCAGCAGCACGGGGGACGATAAGACCCAGTACTTC. This gives the protein CASSTGDDKTQYF.

This clonotype has a handful of counts. This chain uses TRBV5-1 with TRBJ2-2, with 10 nucleotides matching TRBD2. Germline V lookup: CDR1 SGHRS, CDR2 YFSETQ. This CDR3 has 16 residues. V shed 4 bases and J 0 bases; nucleotides not matched to a gene: 3. CDR3 nucleotides: TGCGCCAGCAGCCCTACTAGCGGGACGAACACCGGGGAGCTGTTTTTT. It encodes CASSPTSGTNTGELFF.

This clonotype occurred a few times. V usage is TRBV15 and J usage is TRBJ2-7; D not resolved. The ends were cut back, 4 bases at V and 7 bases at J, with 14 bases in the middle. CDR3 size: 13 residues. Germline CDR1 and CDR2: LNHNV and YYDKDF (reference sequence). The CDR3 region has the DNA TGTGCCACCAGCATTTATTTCGGTCGGGAGCAGTACTTC. It encodes CATSIYFGREQYF.

In this sample, this clonotype turned up a few times. This may be a read error, as it is one base from a much larger clone. The chain recombines TRBV30 with TRBJ1-5; 7 nucleotides match TRBD1. This CDR3 is 13 amino acids long. The germline V gene has CDR1 GTSNPN and CDR2 SVGIG (reference sequence). J was trimmed by 5 bases and V by 1 base; bases with no gene match: 2. The CDR3 bases are TGTGCCTGGAGTGGACAGGGCCATCAGCCCCAGCATTTT. It yields the protein CAWSGQGHQPQHF.

This clonotype was picked up many times. The J gene is TRBJ2-1, the V gene TRBV20-1, with a tentative D call TRBD2 (6 bases). The ends were cut back, 6 bases at V and 5 bases at J, with 23 bases in the middle. The CDR3 length is 16 residues. CDR1 is DFQATT and CDR2 is SNEGSKA in the germline V gene (reference sequence). The CDR3 sequence: CSAGPLTGLFNNEQFF. The CDR3 DNA reads as TGCAGTGCCGGCCCCCTCACGGGACTTTTCAACAATGAGCAGTTCTTC.

This clonotype was observed many times. CDR3 sequence reads: CASSLQGRFTDTQYF. In nucleotides, the CDR3 is TGTGCCAGCAGCTTGCAGGGGCGATTCACAGATACGCAGTATTTT. This chain links TRBV11-2 with TRBJ2-3, with D possibly TRBD1 on 6 matching bases. Between the trimmed V and J ends, which lost 3 bases and 2 bases, there was a span of 12 bases. The V gene's germline CDR1 is SGHAT and CDR2 FQNNGV. There are 15 residues in the CDR3.

This clonotype was recorded a few times. The rearrangement uses TRBV7-3 and TRBJ1-4; D gene unclear. V lost 10 bases and J lost 0, with 15 bases in between. This CDR3 region has 15 residues. From germline, CDR1 is SGHTA and CDR2 FQGTGA. CDR3 protein: CANIRARPTNEKLFF. CDR3 coding DNA: TGTGCCAACATTCGGGCCCGACCAACTAATGAAAAACTGTTTTTT.

This clonotype was recorded many times. The chain carries TRBV5-8 and TRBJ1-1; weak D call: TRBD1 (6 bases). Germline V gives CDR1 SGHTS, CDR2 YDEGEE. This CDR3 spans 16 amino acids. The V end was cut by 4 bases, the J end by 0 bases, with 16 bases between. This CDR3 is CASSPQGVGLNTEAFF. CDR3 coding DNA: TGTGCCAGCAGCCCACAGGGAGTAGGCCTGAACACTGAAGCTTTCTTT.

This clonotype was observed at least ten times. This sequence joins TRBV28 and TRBJ2-5; no clear D gene. Between the trimmed V and J ends, which lost 6 bases and 5 bases, there was a span of 10 bases. The CDR3 spans 12 residues. Germline V CDR1 and CDR2: MDHEN, SYDVKM. CDR3 DNA sequence: TGTGCCAGCAGCTCCGTTCCCGAGACCCAGTACTTC. Translating gives CASSSVPETQYF.

Many counts were recorded for this clonotype. The genes are TRBV20-1 and TRBJ1-5; a weak D match, TRBD1 (6 bases). Between the trimmed V and J ends, which lost 5 bases and 2 bases, there was a span of 22 bases. The length of the CDR3 is 17 residues. CDR1 DFQATT and CDR2 SNEGSKA come from the germline V gene (reference sequence). This chain's CDR3 is CSAPRPDSQGGNQPQHF. The CDR3 nucleotides read TGCAGTGCTCCTCGCCCGGACAGCCAAGGGGGCAATCAGCCCCAGCATTTT.

In this sample, this clonotype turned up many times. This chain joins TRBV12-3 or TRBV12-4 and TRBJ1-2; a weak D match, TRBD1 (6 bases). The CDR3 loop spans 13 amino acids. V lost 5 bases and J lost 8, with 15 bases in between. CDR3 region: CASSLGGAGGYTF. The CDR3 DNA reads as TGTGCCAGCAGTCTGGGGGGGGCGGGCGGCTACACCTTC.

V gene TRBV6-4 combines with J gene TRBJ1-2, with D unclear. Germline V gives CDR1 MRHNA, CDR2 SNTAGT. Trimming cost V 2 bases and J 8 bases, with 12 bases left between them. This CDR3 has 13 residues. CDR3: CASSDEGRNGYTF. The CDR3 DNA reads TGTGCCAGCAGTGACGAGGGAAGGAACGGCTACACCTTC.

This chain uses TRBV6-1 with TRBJ2-1; the match to TRBD1 covers 8 bases. This CDR3 region has 17 residues. Trimming removed 7 bases from V and 8 bases from J; junction bases left unmatched: 19. The germline V gene encodes CDR1 MNHNS and CDR2 SASEGT. In DNA, the CDR3 is TGTGCCAGCACCCATTCGATTAGCGGACAGGGTGTCCATGAGCAGTTCTTC. Translation gives CASTHSISGQGVHEQFF.

The chain recombines TRBV6-5 with TRBJ2-1; maybe TRBD2 (5 bases). V was clipped by 2 bases and J by 11 bases, with 10 bases between them. The germline V gene has CDR1 MNHEY and CDR2 SVGAGI. The CDR3 sequence is 12 residues long. The CDR3 DNA sequence: TGTGCCAGCAGTTACCCCTCTAGCCAGCAGTTCTTC. This sequence encodes CASSYPSSQQFF.

As concerns this clonotype: A much bigger clone sits one base away, suggesting this may be a read error. The chain couples TRBV5-5 to TRBJ1-6; D unclear. The germline CDR1 and CDR2 sequences are SGHKS and YYEKEE (reference sequence). The CDR3 runs 15 residues. CDR3 region: CASSLVSGNNSPPHF. In DNA form, the CDR3 reads TGTGCCAGCAGCTTGGTTTCCGGCAATAATTCACCCCCCCACTTT.

This clonotype was picked up many times. This rearrangement joins TRBV6-5 to TRBJ2-3, with D tentatively TRBD1 (6 bases). V gave up 5 bases and J gave up 3 bases, with 15 bases separating them. This CDR3 has 15 amino acids. The germline V gene has CDR1 MNHEY and CDR2 SVGAGI. CDR3 in DNA: TGTGCCAGCAGTCCGCAGGGCAGGGGAACAGATACGCAGTATTTT. Amino acids: CASSPQGRGTDTQYF.

The chain combines TRBV2 with TRBJ2-1; 13 bases line up with TRBD2. Looked up from germline, CDR1 is SNHLY and CDR2 is FYNNEI. The CDR3 sequence is 15 residues long. Trimming removed 4 bases from V and 15 bases from J; junction bases left unmatched: 12. The CDR3 protein is CASSVGLAGALRVFF. CDR3 sequence (DNA): TGTGCCAGCAGTGTTGGACTAGCGGGAGCCCTAAGGGTGTTCTTC.

The genes are TRBV19 and TRBJ1-5; maybe TRBD1 (6 bases). V was shortened by 5 bases and J by 0 bases, with 17 bases between the two germline ends. CDR3 length equals 17 residues. Per germline, CDR1 LNHDA and CDR2 SQIVND (reference sequence). The DNA of the CDR3 is TGTGCCAGTAGTGCCGCAATACAGGGAAATAGCAATCAGCCCCAGCATTTT. Its translation is CASSAAIQGNSNQPQHF.

The table lists this clonotype with many counts. V is TRBV28 and J is TRBJ1-4; a weak D match, TRBD1 (5 bases). CDR1 and CDR2 from the germline V gene are MDHEN and SYDVKM. V was trimmed by 5 bases and J by 8 bases, leaving 18 bases between them. The CDR3 extends over 15 amino acids. The chain's CDR3 is CASSPFGAGWEKLFF. The CDR3 nucleotides read TGTGCCAGCAGTCCCTTTGGGGCAGGATGGGAAAAACTGTTTTTT.